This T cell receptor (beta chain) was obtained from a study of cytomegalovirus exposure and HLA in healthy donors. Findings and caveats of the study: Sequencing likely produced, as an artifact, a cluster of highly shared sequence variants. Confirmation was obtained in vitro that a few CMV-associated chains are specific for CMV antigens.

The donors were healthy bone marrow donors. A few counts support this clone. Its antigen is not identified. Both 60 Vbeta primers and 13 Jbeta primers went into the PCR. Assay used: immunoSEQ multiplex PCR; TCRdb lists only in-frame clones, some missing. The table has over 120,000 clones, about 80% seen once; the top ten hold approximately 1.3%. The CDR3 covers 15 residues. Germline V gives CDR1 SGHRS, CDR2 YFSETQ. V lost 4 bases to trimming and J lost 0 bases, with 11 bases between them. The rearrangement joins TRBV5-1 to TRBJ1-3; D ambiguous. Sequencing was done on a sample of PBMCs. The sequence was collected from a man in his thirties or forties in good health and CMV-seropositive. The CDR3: CASSPDGLSGNTIYF. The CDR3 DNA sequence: TGCGCCAGCAGCCCCGACGGACTCTCTGGAAACACCATATATTTT.